The next 6 T cell receptor beta chains were all read from a single sample in a study of T cell repertoires in cytomegalovirus infection. Their target antigens are unknown. TCRdb called the reads again in MiXCR, with one record for every CDR3 protein. The sample shows some 920,000 distinct CDR3 sequences, approximately 31% of them seen only once. The sequencing here drew on cultured CD8+ T cells from PBMCs, taken from culture after CMV antigen stimulation. The receptors come from a human donor in good health (CMV status not recorded). Some clones in this sample may be carry-over from other donors' samples.

This clonotype has a count of ten or more. The chain combines TRBV28 with TRBJ2-7, with TRBD2 identical over 8 bases. This CDR3 has 13 amino acids. The germline V gene has CDR1 MDHEN and CDR2 SYDVKM. The V and J ends lost 6 bases and 4 bases, in that order; junction bases with no gene match: 5. The CDR3 here is CASSERGPYEQYV. The CDR3 coding sequence is TGTGCCAGCAGCGAGCGGGGGCCTTACGAGCAGTACGTC.

The sample holds a few counts of this clonotype. The chain carries TRBV19 and TRBJ1-1; 7 bases line up with TRBD1. Germline CDR1 and CDR2: LNHDA and SQIVND (reference sequence). The V gene end was trimmed by 5 bases and the J gene end by 8 bases; junction bases not matched to a gene: 8. There are 13 residues in the CDR3. CDR3 loop: CASSLGQAGEAFF. DNA of the CDR3: TGTGCCAGTAGTCTCGGACAGGCCGGGGAAGCTTTCTTT. The variable domain in full, with the rest retrieved from reference TRBV19 and TRBJ1-1, is DGGITQSPKYLFRKEGQNVTLSCEQNLNHDAMYWYRQDPGQGLRLIYYSQIVNDFQKGDIAEGYSVSREKKESFPLTVTSAQKNPTAFYLCASSLGQAGEAFFGQGTRLTVV.

This clonotype was recorded at least ten times. The genes are TRBV7-6 and TRBJ1-2, with TRBD1 identical over 7 bases. V lost 1 base to trimming and J lost 4 bases; unmatched junction nucleotides: 6. The CDR3 covers 15 residues. Germline V lookup: CDR1 SGHVS, CDR2 FNYEAQ. The CDR3 DNA sequence: TGTGCCAGCAGCTTAGTTTTTCGACAGGGCTATGGCTACACCTTC. Translating it yields CASSLVFRQGYGYTF.

This clonotype came up once. V gene TRBV6-6 combines with J gene TRBJ1-5; perhaps TRBD1 as D (5 bases). This CDR3 contains 16 residues. V lost 0 bases and J lost 7, with 16 bases in between. Germline values: CDR1 MNHNY, CDR2 SVGAGI (reference sequence). The CDR3 loop is CASSYSGEGFGQPQHF. The CDR3, as DNA: TGTGCCAGCAGTTACTCGGGCGAGGGGTTCGGCCAGCCCCAGCATTTT.

The CDR3 region is CASSGGAREQFF. The CDR3 DNA reads as TGTGCCAGCAGCGGGGGGGCAAGAGAGCAGTTCTTC. The chain has TRBV9 and TRBJ2-1; D possibly matches TRBD1 or TRBD2 (6 bases each). CDR3 length equals 12 residues. Trimming removed 3 bases from V and 10 bases from J, with 11 bases in between. Per the germline V gene, CDR1 is SGDLS and CDR2 is YYNGEE.

In this sample, this clonotype turned up many times. J is TRBJ2-2 and V is TRBV5-6; D gene unclear. The V gene lost 1 base and the J gene lost 1 base, with 11 bases spanning the gap. Germline V gene data show CDR1 as SGHDT and CDR2 as YYEEEE. The CDR3 is 16 amino acids. The chain's CDR3 is CASSLFPSRNTGELFF. The CDR3 DNA is TGTGCCAGCAGCTTGTTCCCGTCGAGGAACACCGGGGAGCTGTTTTTT.